The T cell receptor (beta chain) under discussion was sequenced for a study of T cells in tumors and immune-related adverse events. Trimming at V came to 5 bases and at J to 7 bases, leaving 7 bases not matched to a gene. The germline V gene encodes CDR1 MRHNA and CDR2 SNTAGT. This CDR3 spans 13 amino acids. Clones were read by immunoSEQ multiplex PCR, and TCRdb kept only the in-frame ones, dropping some. The sample lists tens of thousands of clones, 75% to 95% occurring once. The material sequenced was lymph node tissue, taken from a patient treated with anti-PD-1 therapy. The rearrangement links TRBV6-4 to TRBJ2-5; 7 bases are a match to TRBD1. This receptor was taken from a female donor with metastatic renal cell carcinoma. The CDR3 nucleotides are TGTGCCAGCAGTACCGACAGGGCTGGGACCCAGTACTTC. Protein: CASSTDRAGTQYF.